The rows below give T cell receptor beta chains drawn from one sample of a study of T cell responses to AZD1222 COVID-19 vaccine. Data came from immunoSEQ multiplex PCR; TCRdb stores just in-frame clones and leaves some out. The sample includes some 170,000 clones, approximately 90% of them seen just once. Sequenced here: peripheral blood, sampled on day 0 of AZD1222 vaccination. These receptor sequences come from an adult in good health. Both conserved end residues are part of each CDR3. D genes are given only for firm matches. Not all rows give a size; the values are once, few, many and, for expanded clones, a class.

TRBJ1-2 | TRBV12-3/TRBV12-4 | TRBD1 | NA | TGTGCCAGCAGGGGGACAGGGGGCGGGAGCTACACCTTC | CASRGTGGGSYTF
TRBJ2-7 | TRBV9 | NA | NA | TGTGCCAGCAGCGTAGCCGGGACTGGTTACGAGCAGTACTTC | CASSVAGTGYEQYF
TRBJ1-5 | TRBV5-8 | NA | NA | TGTGCCAGCAGCTTACCCCGACTTACCTTCAATCAGCCCCAGCATTTT | CASSLPRLTFNQPQHF
TRBJ1-1 | TRBV18 | NA | NA | TGTGCCAGCTCACCCCAGGGTATGAACACTGAAGCTTTCTTT | CASSPQGMNTEAFF
TRBJ2-6 | TRBV5-6 | TRBD1 | NA | TGTGCCAGCAGCTTGGTGTCAGGGGGCGCCTCTGGGGCCAACGTCCTGACTTTC | CASSLVSGGASGANVLTF
TRBJ1-4 | TRBV6-5 | NA | NA | TGTGCCAGCTCCGGAACAACTAATGAAAAACTGTTTTTT | CASSGTTNEKLFF
TRBJ1-3 | TRBV4-2 | NA | NA | TGTGCCAGCAGCCAAGGGTTCGGGTTCCGCTCTGGAAACACCATATATTTT | CASSQGFGFRSGNTIYF
TRBJ2-7 | TRBV7-9 | TRBD1 | NA | TGTGCCAGCAGCCGGACAGGGGGCGATTACGAGCAGTACTTC | CASSRTGGDYEQYF
TRBJ1-5 | TRBV6-5 | NA | NA | TGTGCCAGCAGTTACTCCGACGGGAAGGGGCAGCCCCAGCATTTT | CASSYSDGKGQPQHF
TRBJ2-5 | TRBV27 | TRBD2 | NA | TGTGCCAGCAGTCCTGGACTAGCGGGACAAGAGACCCAGTACTTC | CASSPGLAGQETQYF
TRBJ1-3 | TRBV19 | NA | NA | TGTGCCAGTAGTATAGGGGCAGGTCTCTCTGGAAACACCATATATTTT | CASSIGAGLSGNTIYF
TRBJ1-2 | TRBV6-5 | NA | once | TGTGCCAGCAATCTTGGGGGAGTCTCGAACTATGGCTACACCTTC | CASNLGGVSNYGYTF
TRBJ1-1 | TRBV18 | TRBD1 | NA | TGTGCCAGCTCACCCCTCGACAGGGCGAACACTGAAGCTTTCTTT | CASSPLDRANTEAFF
TRBJ2-1 | TRBV7-9 | TRBD2 | once | TGTGCCAGCAGCTTAACAGCGGGATATGGCAATGAGCAGTTCTTC | CASSLTAGYGNEQFF
TRBJ1-5 | TRBV2 | TRBD1 | NA | TGTGCCAGCGGCAGGGGGCTCGGCAATCAGCCCCAGCATTTT | CASGRGLGNQPQHF
TRBJ1-1 | TRBV28 | NA | NA | TGTGCCAGCAGTCTTATTCAGGGGCGGGCTTTCTTT | CASSLIQGRAFF